One sample yielded the 32 T cell receptor beta chains listed below, sequenced in a study of CD8 T cells in ankylosing spondylitis. A single record per CDR3 protein comes from TCRdb applying MiXCR to the 5' RACE reads. This table holds about 140,000 distinct CDR3 sequences, 7.5% to 9.5% found once. The material sequenced was synovial fluid, either unsorted or a sorted T cell fraction (not recorded which). Receptor source: a male donor with ankylosing spondylitis.

In its sample, this clonotype was seen many times. The chain couples TRBV20-1 to TRBJ2-2; 9 nucleotides agree with TRBD2. CDR1 and CDR2 (germline): DFQATT, SNEGSKA (reference sequence). The CDR3 runs 15 residues. Unmatched junction bases numbered 6, after V lost 4 bases and J lost 3 bases. The CDR3 loop reads CSAIPGTSYTGELFF. The DNA of the CDR3 is TGCAGTGCTATCCCCGGGACTAGCTACACCGGGGAGCTGTTTTTT.

The CDR3 coding sequence is TGTGCCAGCAAACTTACCCAGGGGGCAACTGGCTACACCTTC. Its protein is CASKLTQGATGYTF. The chain is built from TRBV27 and TRBJ1-2; 8 bases agree with TRBD1. The J segment lost 7 bases and the V segment lost 7 bases, leaving 11 bases of the junction unmatched. This CDR3 comprises 14 residues. CDR1 MNHEY and CDR2 SMNVEV come from the germline V gene (reference sequence).

This clonotype was recorded at least ten times. The genes are TRBV5-4 and TRBJ2-3, with 7 nucleotides matching TRBD1. This CDR3 has 16 residues. J lost 0 bases, V lost 2 bases, and 6 bases had no gene match. Germline CDR1 reads SGHNT; CDR2 reads YYREEE (reference sequence). CDR3 amino acids: CASSLRRDSSTDTQYF. DNA of the CDR3: TGTGCCAGCAGCTTACGCCGGGACAGTAGCACAGATACGCAGTATTTT.

In its sample, this clonotype was seen a few times. The chain has TRBV7-9 and TRBJ2-7, with D possibly being TRBD1 or TRBD2 (5 bases each). From germline, CDR1 is SEHNR and CDR2 FQNEAQ (reference sequence). Trimming cost V 1 base and J 6 bases, with 16 bases left between them. CDR3 size: 15 residues. In DNA form, the CDR3 reads TGTGCCAGCAGCTTAGAACGGACCCCGGGACCCGAGCAGTACTTC. It yields the protein CASSLERTPGPEQYF.

The CDR3 bases are TGTGCCAGCTCACCAACTAGCGGGTCGACAGATACGCAGTATTTT. It codes for CASSPTSGSTDTQYF. This chain links TRBV18 with TRBJ2-3; 9 bases fit TRBD2. Germline V lookup: CDR1 KGHSH, CDR2 LQKENI. The CDR3 covers 15 residues. After removal of 2 bases from V and 3 bases from J, the junction contained 3 bases not matched to a gene.

This clonotype turned up a few times. The V call is TRBV5-1, the J call TRBJ1-2, with D perhaps TRBD1 (5 bases). Germline CDR1 reads SGHRS; CDR2 reads YFSETQ. This CDR3 is built from 15 residues. Trimming removed 3 bases at V and 1 base at J, with 13 bases between. As DNA, the CDR3 is TGCGCCAGCAGCTCGGGACCGAACCTTAACTATGGCTACACCTTC. Encoded protein: CASSSGPNLNYGYTF.

The chain couples TRBV10-3 to TRBJ1-4; D unresolved. Germline CDR1 ENHRY, CDR2 SYGVKD. The length of the CDR3 is 16 residues. V lost 5 bases, J lost 3 bases, and 16 bases lay in between. CDR3 residues: CAISPGDQRSNEKLFF. The CDR3 region has the DNA TGTGCCATCAGTCCGGGAGACCAGAGATCTAATGAAAAACTGTTTTTT.

This clonotype was observed at least ten times. The chain employs TRBV7-9 and TRBJ2-7; D might be TRBD2 (5 bases). There are 16 residues in the CDR3. Germline loops: CDR1 SEHNR, CDR2 FQNEAQ (reference sequence). V dropped 4 bases and J dropped 4 bases, with 20 bases sitting between them. This CDR3 is CASSSNRGKAFYEQYF. In nucleotides, the CDR3 is TGTGCCAGCAGCTCCAATCGGGGAAAAGCCTTTTACGAGCAGTACTTC. Supplemented by reference TRBV7-9 and TRBJ2-7, the full variable domain reads DTGVSQNPRHKITKRGQNVTFRCDPISEHNRLYWYRQTLGQGPEFLTYFQNEAQLEKSRLLSDRFSAERPKGSFSTLEIQRTEQGDSAMYLCASSSNRGKAFYEQYFGPGTRLTVT.

This clonotype was seen many times. The CDR3 nucleotides read TGCGCCAGCAGCCCCTACGCCGCTTCGGATACGCAGTATTTT. Translation gives CASSPYAASDTQYF. V and J are TRBV4-3 and TRBJ2-3; D is unclear. The V gene lost 4 bases and the J gene lost 6 bases, with 14 bases spanning the gap. The CDR3 length is 14 residues. Germline V gene lookup returns CDR1 LGHNA and CDR2 YSLEER.

At least ten counts were recorded for this clonotype. The chain couples TRBV20-1 to TRBJ1-2; 9 bases map to TRBD1. This CDR3 has 15 residues. Germline CDR1 DFQATT, CDR2 SNEGSKA (reference sequence). J lost 5 bases, V lost 0 bases, and 7 bases had no gene match. CDR3 sequence: CSARDRKGQGYGYTF. In nucleotides, the CDR3 is TGCAGTGCTAGAGATCGGAAGGGACAGGGATATGGCTACACCTTC.

This clonotype was recorded at least ten times. The chain combines TRBV7-9 with TRBJ2-5; D may be TRBD2 (5 bases). V was cut by 5 bases and J by 3 bases, with 19 bases left in between. This CDR3 is 16 amino acids long. Germline-derived CDR1 and CDR2 are SEHNR and FQNEAQ (reference sequence). DNA for the CDR3: TGTGCCAGCAGCGCAATCGTAGCGAGGGAAGAAGAGACCCAGTACTTC. Translation: CASSAIVAREEETQYF.

This clonotype appeared a few times. The chain has TRBV29-1 and TRBJ1-1; possibly TRBD1 for D (5 bases). Germline V lookup: CDR1 SQVTM, CDR2 ANQGSEA. V was clipped by 6 bases and J by 7 bases, with 18 bases between them. This CDR3 region has 13 residues. The CDR3 protein is CSVARKITGEAFF. In DNA form, the CDR3 reads TGCAGCGTCGCACGGAAAATCACAGGTGAAGCTTTCTTT.

This clonotype was picked up many times. Mismatch with germline at one junction end may stem from a read error. V is TRBV5-1 and J is TRBJ2-5, with 12 nucleotides matching TRBD2. Germline V gives CDR1 SGHRS, CDR2 YFSETQ. CDR3 length equals 14 residues. The CDR3 sequence is CASSLAGGEETQYF. In DNA, the CDR3 is TGTGCCAGCAGCCTAGCGGGAGGGGAAGAGACCCAGTACTTC.

This clonotype has more than one count but fewer than ten. The genes are TRBV7-9 and TRBJ2-3; 9 bases agree with TRBD2. Germline-derived CDR1 and CDR2 are SEHNR and FQNEAQ (reference sequence). The CDR3 is 15 amino acids. J lost 1 base, V lost 5 bases, and 4 bases had no gene match. This CDR3 reads CASSARGGGTDTQYF. For the CDR3, the DNA is TGTGCCAGCAGCGCCCGCGGGGGGGGCACAGATACGCAGTATTTT.

The chain joins TRBV5-1 to TRBJ2-5; 14 bases are a match to TRBD2. The CDR3 has 19 amino acids. Trimming cost V 4 bases and J 0 bases; bases outside gene matches: 11. Germline assignment: CDR1 SGHRS and CDR2 YFSETQ. The CDR3 nucleotides are TGCGCCAGCAGCACAGCCGGGACTAGCGGGGGAAGGTACCAAGAGACCCAGTACTTC. Translation gives CASSTAGTSGGRYQETQYF.

V and J are TRBV11-1 and TRBJ2-1; 8 positions match TRBD2. The CDR3 runs 15 residues. Germline V gene sequence: CDR1 SGHAT, CDR2 FQDESV (reference sequence). Trimming at V came to 2 bases and at J to 5 bases, leaving 5 bases not matched to a gene. For the CDR3, the DNA is TGTGCCAGCAGCTTAAGCCCAGCGGGGGACAATGAGCAGTTCTTC. As protein: CASSLSPAGDNEQFF.

The chain uses TRBV9 and TRBJ2-3, with D possibly matching TRBD2 (5 bases). This CDR3 is 15 amino acids long. CDR1 and CDR2 (germline): SGDLS, YYNGEE. The germline V and J ends were trimmed by 0 bases and 1 base, with 9 bases remaining between them. The CDR3 DNA reads as TGTGCCAGCAGCGTAGGTGGACTTCGCACAGATACGCAGTATTTT. This encodes CASSVGGLRTDTQYF. Variable domain in full (rest from reference TRBV9 and TRBJ2-3): DSGVTQTPKHLITATGQRVTLRCSPRSGDLSVYWYQQSLDQGLQFLIQYYNGEERAKGNILERFSAQQFPDLHSELNLSSLELGDSALYFCASSVGGLRTDTQYFGPGTRLTVL.

This chain uses TRBV7-9 with TRBJ2-7; 7 bases are a match to TRBD1. CDR1 is SEHNR and CDR2 is FQNEAQ in the germline V gene (reference sequence). The V gene end was trimmed by 1 base and the J gene end by 0 bases; junction bases not matched to a gene: 6. The CDR3 sequence is 16 residues long. The CDR3 coding sequence is TGTGCCAGCAGCTTAGGGGACAGCCTTAGCTCCTACGAGCAGTACTTC. Residues: CASSLGDSLSSYEQYF.

This clonotype was seen ten or more times. V and J are TRBV6-5 and TRBJ2-6; weak D call: TRBD1 (6 bases). The CDR3 has 15 amino acids. V dropped 8 bases and J dropped 0 bases, with 11 bases sitting between them. Germline V gene sequence: CDR1 MNHEY, CDR2 SVGAGI. This CDR3 reads CASGHRVSGANVLTF. For the CDR3, the DNA is TGTGCCAGCGGTCACAGGGTCTCTGGGGCCAACGTCCTGACTTTC.

The sample holds many counts of this clonotype. The rearrangement joins TRBV10-3 to TRBJ1-5, with 7 bases aligning to TRBD1. The germline gives CDR1 ENHRY, CDR2 SYGVKD. V trimming: 6 bases; J trimming: 5 bases; junction bases outside the gene matches: 7. This CDR3 has 14 residues. This CDR3 is CAISSGTAYQPQHF. CDR3 coding DNA: TGTGCCATCAGCTCCGGGACAGCATATCAGCCCCAGCATTTT.

A few counts support this clonotype. This sequence joins TRBV2 and TRBJ2-7; tentatively, D is TRBD1 (6 bases). Trimming removed 6 bases at V and 6 bases at J, with 15 bases between. The length of the CDR3 is 13 residues. CDR1 SNHLY and CDR2 FYNNEI come from the germline V gene. The CDR3 DNA follows: TGTGCCAGCAGACCGGGACAACTTGGCGAGCAGTACTTC. It codes for CASRPGQLGEQYF.

A few counts support this clonotype. This sequence joins TRBV20-1 and TRBJ1-5; a possible D gene is TRBD1 (5 bases). This CDR3 region has 15 residues. Trimming took 5 bases from V and 1 from J, leaving 15 bases between them. CDR1 is DFQATT and CDR2 is SNEGSKA in the germline V gene (reference sequence). The CDR3 bases are TGCAGTGCTTACCAAACAGGAGAGAGCAATCAGCCCCAGCATTTT. It specifies CSAYQTGESNQPQHF.

The V and J genes are TRBV20-1 and TRBJ2-1, with D perhaps matching TRBD2 (5 bases). This CDR3 has 14 amino acids. V lost 3 bases to trimming and J lost 2 bases, with 11 bases between them. Germline V gene lookup returns CDR1 DFQATT and CDR2 SNEGSKA (reference sequence). CDR3 bases: TGCAGTGCTAGGGACTTCCTTGCCTACAATGAGCAGTTCTTC. Translated: CSARDFLAYNEQFF.

This clonotype was observed a few times. J is TRBJ1-4 and V is TRBV7-2; D perhaps matches TRBD1 (6 bases). The CDR3 contains 14 residues. V gave up 2 bases and J gave up 7 bases, with 11 bases separating them. The V gene's germline CDR1 is SGHTA and CDR2 FQGNSA. CDR3 loop: CASSLRGGSEKLFF. DNA for the CDR3: TGTGCCAGCAGCTTACGGGGGGGCTCTGAAAAACTGTTTTTT.

The sample holds many counts of this clonotype. The chain uses TRBV7-9 and TRBJ2-7; D is perhaps TRBD1 (6 bases). Trimming removed 5 bases from V and 6 bases from J, with 14 bases in between. From germline, CDR1 is SEHNR and CDR2 FQNEAQ (reference sequence). CDR3 size: 13 residues. The CDR3 sequence: CASSRGRGGEQYF. The DNA for the CDR3 is TGTGCCAGCAGCCGGGGCAGGGGCGGCGAGCAGTACTTC.

In its sample, this clonotype was seen many times. This chain links TRBV4-3 with TRBJ2-2; weak D call: TRBD1 (5 bases). Trimming took 0 bases from V and 3 from J, leaving 8 bases between them. The CDR3 is 15 amino acids. From germline, CDR1 is LGHNA and CDR2 YSLEER. The CDR3 nucleotides read TGCGCCAGCAGCCAAGAGGCAGGGTACACCGGGGAGCTGTTTTTT. Its protein is CASSQEAGYTGELFF.

This sequence joins TRBV24-1 and TRBJ2-1; 12 bases line up with TRBD2. This CDR3 is 17 amino acids long. Trimming at V came to 3 bases and at J to 10 bases, leaving 12 bases not matched to a gene. CDR1 and CDR2 (germline): KGHDR, SFDVKD. CDR3 bases: TGTGCCACCAGTGATCCATGGTCTAGCGGGAGGGAAGGGGAGCAGTTCTTC. This encodes CATSDPWSSGREGEQFF.

The chain has TRBV5-1 and TRBJ1-1; D uncertain. Trimming removed 1 base from V and 3 bases from J, with 13 bases in between. The length of the CDR3 is 15 residues. The V gene's germline CDR1 is SGHRS and CDR2 YFSETQ. The CDR3 reads CASSLTGTSDTEAFF. In nucleotides, the CDR3 is TGCGCCAGCAGCTTGACTGGCACTTCTGACACTGAAGCTTTCTTT.

This clonotype was picked up many times. V usage is TRBV7-2 and J usage is TRBJ2-1; D tentatively reads TRBD1 or TRBD2 (5 bases each). The V gene's germline CDR1 is SGHTA and CDR2 FQGNSA. V shed 5 bases and J shed 4 bases, with 15 bases lying between them. There are 15 residues in the CDR3. The CDR3 sequence: CASSLDYGAYNEQFF. Here the CDR3 DNA reads TGTGCCAGCAGCCTAGACTATGGGGCTTACAATGAGCAGTTCTTC.

This clonotype was seen repeatedly, ten times or more. The chain employs TRBV7-2 and TRBJ1-5, with D unresolved. The V gene lost 7 bases and the J gene lost 4 bases, with 14 bases spanning the gap. CDR3 length: 14 amino acids. The V gene's germline CDR1 is SGHTA and CDR2 FQGNSA. CDR3 protein: CASTLAPGNQPQHF. DNA of the CDR3: TGTGCCAGCACCCTAGCCCCCGGGAATCAGCCCCAGCATTTT.

This clonotype has a count of ten or more. The CDR3 protein is CASSQGKDTQYF. The CDR3 region has the DNA TGTGCCAGCAGCCAAGGAAAAGATACGCAGTATTTT. V and J are TRBV3-1 and TRBJ2-3, with no clear D. Germline V CDR1 and CDR2: LGHDT, YNNKEL (reference sequence). The CDR3 totals 12 residues. Trimming cost V 1 base and J 5 bases, with 4 bases left between them.

This clonotype was picked up a small number of times. This chain links TRBV7-2 with TRBJ1-2; D is unclear. Germline V gene data show CDR1 as SGHTA and CDR2 as FQGNSA. This CDR3 contains 12 residues. Trimming left V 5 bases short and J 7 bases short, with 11 bases between. In DNA form, the CDR3 reads TGTGCCAGCAGCCCTAGGACGGGTGGCTACACCTTC. Encoded protein: CASSPRTGGYTF.